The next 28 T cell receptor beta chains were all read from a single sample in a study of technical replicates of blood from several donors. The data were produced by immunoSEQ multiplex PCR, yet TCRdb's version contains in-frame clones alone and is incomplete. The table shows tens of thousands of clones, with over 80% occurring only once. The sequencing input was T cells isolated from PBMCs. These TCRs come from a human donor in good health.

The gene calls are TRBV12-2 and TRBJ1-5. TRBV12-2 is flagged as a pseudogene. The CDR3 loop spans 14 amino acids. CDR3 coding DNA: TGTGCAAGTCGCTTAGCGCCTGAGAATCAGCCCCAGCATTTT. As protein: CASRLAPENQPQHF.

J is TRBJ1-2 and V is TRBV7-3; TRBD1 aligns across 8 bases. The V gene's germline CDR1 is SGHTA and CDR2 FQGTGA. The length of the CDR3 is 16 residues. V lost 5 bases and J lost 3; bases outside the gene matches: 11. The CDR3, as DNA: TGTGCCAGCAGCCCCACGGACAGGGAAGGAGACTATGGCTACACCTTC. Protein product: CASSPTDREGDYGYTF.

CDR3 protein: CASNDLGQAVSGNTIYF. As DNA, the CDR3 is TGTGCCAGCAACGATCTCGGACAGGCAGTCTCTGGAAACACCATATATTTT. The V and J genes are TRBV7-9 and TRBJ1-3; TRBD1 aligns across 7 bases. CDR3 size: 17 residues. V was pared by 7 bases and J by 0 bases, with 12 bases of the junction left unmatched. CDR1 is SEHNR, CDR2 FQNEAQ, per germline (reference sequence).

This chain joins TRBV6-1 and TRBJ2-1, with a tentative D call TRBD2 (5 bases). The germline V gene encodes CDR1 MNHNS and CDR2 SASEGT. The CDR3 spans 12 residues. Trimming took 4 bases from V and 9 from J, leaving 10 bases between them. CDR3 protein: CASSGRDFEQFF. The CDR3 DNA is TGTGCCAGCAGTGGCCGGGATTTTGAGCAGTTCTTC.

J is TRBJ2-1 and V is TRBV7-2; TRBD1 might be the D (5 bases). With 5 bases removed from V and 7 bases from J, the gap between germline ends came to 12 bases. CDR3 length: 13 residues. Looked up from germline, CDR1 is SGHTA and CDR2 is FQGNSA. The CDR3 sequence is CASSLPPGNEQFF. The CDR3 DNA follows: TGTGCCAGCAGCCTCCCCCCAGGGAATGAGCAGTTCTTC. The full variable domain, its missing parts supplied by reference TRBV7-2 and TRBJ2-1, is GAGVSQSPSNKVTEKGKDVELRCDPISGHTALYWYRQSLGQGLEFLIYFQGNSAPDKSGLPSDRFSAERTGGSVSTLTIQRTQQEDSAVYLCASSLPPGNEQFFGPGTRLTVL.

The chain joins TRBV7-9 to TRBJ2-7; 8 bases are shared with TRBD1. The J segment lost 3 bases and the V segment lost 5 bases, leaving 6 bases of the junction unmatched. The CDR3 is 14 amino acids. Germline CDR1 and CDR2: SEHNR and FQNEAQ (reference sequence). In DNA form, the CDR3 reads TGTGCCAGCAGCCCCGTGGGACAGGACTACGAGCAGTACTTC. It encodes CASSPVGQDYEQYF.

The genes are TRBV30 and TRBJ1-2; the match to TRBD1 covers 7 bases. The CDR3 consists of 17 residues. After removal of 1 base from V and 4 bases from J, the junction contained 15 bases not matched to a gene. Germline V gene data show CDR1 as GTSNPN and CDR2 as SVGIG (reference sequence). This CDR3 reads CAWSGFPHRGFSYGYTF. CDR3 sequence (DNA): TGTGCCTGGAGTGGATTCCCACACAGGGGTTTTAGCTATGGCTACACCTTC.

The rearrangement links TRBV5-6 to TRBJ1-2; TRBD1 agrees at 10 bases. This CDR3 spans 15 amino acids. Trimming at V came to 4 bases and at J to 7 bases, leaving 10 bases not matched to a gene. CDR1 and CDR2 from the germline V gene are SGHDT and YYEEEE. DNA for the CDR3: TGTGCCAGCAGCCCGACTGTGACAGGGGGCTCTGGCTACACCTTC. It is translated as CASSPTVTGGSGYTF.

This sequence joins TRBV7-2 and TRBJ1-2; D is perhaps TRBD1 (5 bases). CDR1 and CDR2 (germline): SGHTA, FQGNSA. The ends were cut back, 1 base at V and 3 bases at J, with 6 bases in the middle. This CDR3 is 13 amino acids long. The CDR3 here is CASSLVRDYGYTF. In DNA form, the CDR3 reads TGTGCCAGCAGCTTAGTCAGGGACTATGGCTACACCTTC.

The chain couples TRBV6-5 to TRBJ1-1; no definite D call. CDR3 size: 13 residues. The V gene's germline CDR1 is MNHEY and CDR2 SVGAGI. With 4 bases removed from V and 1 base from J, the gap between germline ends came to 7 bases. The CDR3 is CASSSKANTEAFF. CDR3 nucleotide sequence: TGTGCCAGCAGTTCAAAAGCGAACACTGAAGCTTTCTTT.

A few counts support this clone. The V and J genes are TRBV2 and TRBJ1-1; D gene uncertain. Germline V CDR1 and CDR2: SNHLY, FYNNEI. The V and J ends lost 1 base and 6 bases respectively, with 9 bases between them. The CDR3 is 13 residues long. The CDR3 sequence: CASSEGEGPEAFF. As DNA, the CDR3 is TGTGCCAGCAGTGAAGGGGAGGGTCCTGAAGCTTTCTTT.

Here the CDR3 DNA reads TGTGCCAGCAGTAAGCGGGACACTCTAGCGGGAGGTACCCACGAGCAGTACTTC. Protein sequence: CASSKRDTLAGGTHEQYF. This chain uses TRBV28 with TRBJ2-7; 11 bases agree with TRBD2. The CDR3 totals 18 residues. Losses at the gene ends were 5 bases for V and 5 bases for J; bases not matched to a gene: 17. Germline values: CDR1 MDHEN, CDR2 SYDVKM.

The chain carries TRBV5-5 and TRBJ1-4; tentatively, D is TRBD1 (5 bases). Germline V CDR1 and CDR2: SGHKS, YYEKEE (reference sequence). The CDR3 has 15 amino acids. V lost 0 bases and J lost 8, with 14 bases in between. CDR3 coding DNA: TGTGCCAGCAGCTTGGAGGCAGGGATAGGGGAAAAACTGTTTTTT. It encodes CASSLEAGIGEKLFF.

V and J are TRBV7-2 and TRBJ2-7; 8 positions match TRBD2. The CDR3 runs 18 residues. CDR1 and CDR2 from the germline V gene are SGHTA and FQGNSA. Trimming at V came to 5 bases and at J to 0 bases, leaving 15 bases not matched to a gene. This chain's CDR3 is CASSLRSIPGTSSYEQYF. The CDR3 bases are TGTGCCAGCAGCCTACGATCCATTCCCGGGACTAGCTCCTACGAGCAGTACTTC.

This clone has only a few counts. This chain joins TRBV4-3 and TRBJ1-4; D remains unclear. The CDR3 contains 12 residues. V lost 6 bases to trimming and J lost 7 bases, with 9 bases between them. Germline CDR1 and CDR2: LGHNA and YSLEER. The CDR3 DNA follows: TGCGCCAGCAGTCAGTCGGGTGAAAAACTGTTTTTT. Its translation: CASSQSGEKLFF.

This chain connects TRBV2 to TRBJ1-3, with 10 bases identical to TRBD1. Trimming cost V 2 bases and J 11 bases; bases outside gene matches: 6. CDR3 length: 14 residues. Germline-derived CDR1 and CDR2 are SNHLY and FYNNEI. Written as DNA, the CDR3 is TGTGCCAGCAGTGAATGGGGACAGGGGACTGCCATATATTTT. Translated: CASSEWGQGTAIYF.

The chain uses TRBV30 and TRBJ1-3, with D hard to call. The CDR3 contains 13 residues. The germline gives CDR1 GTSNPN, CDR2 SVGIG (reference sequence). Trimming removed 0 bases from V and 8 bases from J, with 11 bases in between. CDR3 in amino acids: CAWSVLFRDTIYF. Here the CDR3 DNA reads TGTGCCTGGAGTGTACTCTTCCGGGACACCATATATTTT.

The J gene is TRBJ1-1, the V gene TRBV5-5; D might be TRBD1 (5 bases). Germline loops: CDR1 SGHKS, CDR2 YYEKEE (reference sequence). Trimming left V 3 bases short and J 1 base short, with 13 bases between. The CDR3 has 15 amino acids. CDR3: CASSSSLQGNTEAFF. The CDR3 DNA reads TGTGCCAGCAGCTCGTCACTGCAGGGGAACACTGAAGCTTTCTTT. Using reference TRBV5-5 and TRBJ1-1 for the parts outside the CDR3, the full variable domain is DAGVTQSPTHLIKTRGQQVTLRCSPISGHKSVSWYQQVLGQGPQFIFQYYEKEERGRGNFPDRFSARQFPNYSSELNVNALLLGDSALYLCASSSSLQGNTEAFFGQGTRLTVV.

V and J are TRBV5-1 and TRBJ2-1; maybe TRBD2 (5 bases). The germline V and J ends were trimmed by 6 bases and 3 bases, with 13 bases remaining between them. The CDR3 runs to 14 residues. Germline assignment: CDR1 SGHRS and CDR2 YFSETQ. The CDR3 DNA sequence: TGCGCCAGCACTCCAACGGGATTCTACAATGAGCAGTTCTTC. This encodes CASTPTGFYNEQFF.

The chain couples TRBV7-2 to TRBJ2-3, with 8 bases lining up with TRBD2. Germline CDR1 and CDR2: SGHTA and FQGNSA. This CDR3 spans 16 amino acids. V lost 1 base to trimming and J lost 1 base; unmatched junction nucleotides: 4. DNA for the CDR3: TGTGCCAGCAGCTTAGGGCCAGCGGGGGGCACAGATACGCAGTATTTT. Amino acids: CASSLGPAGGTDTQYF.

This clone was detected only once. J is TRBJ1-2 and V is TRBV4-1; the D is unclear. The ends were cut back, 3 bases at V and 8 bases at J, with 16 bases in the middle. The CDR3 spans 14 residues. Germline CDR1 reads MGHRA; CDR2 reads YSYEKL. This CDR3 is CASSHRDGDWGYTF. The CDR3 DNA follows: TGCGCCAGCAGCCACCGTGACGGGGATTGGGGCTACACCTTC.

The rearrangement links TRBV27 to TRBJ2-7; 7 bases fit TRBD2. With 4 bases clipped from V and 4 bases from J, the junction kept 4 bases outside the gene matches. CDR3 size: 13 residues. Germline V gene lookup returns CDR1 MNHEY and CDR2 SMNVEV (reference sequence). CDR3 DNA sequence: TGTGCCAGCAGTTCGCCGGGAGGTTACGAGCAGTACTTC. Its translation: CASSSPGGYEQYF.

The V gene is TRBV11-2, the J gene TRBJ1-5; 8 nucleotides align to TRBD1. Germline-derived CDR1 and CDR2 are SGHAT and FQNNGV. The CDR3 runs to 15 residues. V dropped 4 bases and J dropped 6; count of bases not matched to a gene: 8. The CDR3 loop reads CASSSRQGYVQPQHF. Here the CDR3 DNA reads TGTGCCAGCAGCTCCAGACAGGGGTACGTTCAGCCCCAGCATTTT.

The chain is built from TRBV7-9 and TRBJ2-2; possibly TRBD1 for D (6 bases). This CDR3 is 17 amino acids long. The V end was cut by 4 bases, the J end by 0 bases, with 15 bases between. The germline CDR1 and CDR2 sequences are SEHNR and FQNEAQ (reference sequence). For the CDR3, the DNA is TGTGCCAGCAGCTCCCAGGACAGCGCATCGAACACCGGGGAGCTGTTTTTT. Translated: CASSSQDSASNTGELFF.

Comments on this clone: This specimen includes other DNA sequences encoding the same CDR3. For the CDR3, the DNA is TGTGCCAGCAGCTCCTCTTCCTACGAGCAGTACTTC. Residues: CASSSSSYEQYF. The rearrangement joins TRBV7-9 to TRBJ2-7; D is unresolved. Per germline, CDR1 SEHNR and CDR2 FQNEAQ (reference sequence). Deletions cut 4 bases from V and 1 base from J, with 5 bases between. There are 12 residues in the CDR3. The variable domain in full, with the rest retrieved from reference TRBV7-9 and TRBJ2-7, is DTGVSQNPRHKITKRGQNVTFRCDPISEHNRLYWYRQTLGQGPEFLTYFQNEAQLEKSRLLSDRFSAERPKGSFSTLEIQRTEQGDSAMYLCASSSSSYEQYFGPGTRLTVT.

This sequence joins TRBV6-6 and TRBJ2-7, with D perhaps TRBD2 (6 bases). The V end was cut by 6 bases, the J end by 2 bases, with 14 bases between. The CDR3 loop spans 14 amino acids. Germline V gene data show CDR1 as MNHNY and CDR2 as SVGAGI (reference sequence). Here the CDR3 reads CASSPRGTAYEQYF. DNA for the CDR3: TGTGCCAGCAGCCCCCGGGGGACTGCCTACGAGCAGTACTTC.

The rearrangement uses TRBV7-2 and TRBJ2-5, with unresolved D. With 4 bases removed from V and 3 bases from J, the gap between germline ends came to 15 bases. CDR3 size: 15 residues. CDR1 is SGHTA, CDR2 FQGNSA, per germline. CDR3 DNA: TGTGCCAGCAGCTCCCTGGGCAGGTCTAAAGAGACCCAGTACTTC. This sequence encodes CASSSLGRSKETQYF.

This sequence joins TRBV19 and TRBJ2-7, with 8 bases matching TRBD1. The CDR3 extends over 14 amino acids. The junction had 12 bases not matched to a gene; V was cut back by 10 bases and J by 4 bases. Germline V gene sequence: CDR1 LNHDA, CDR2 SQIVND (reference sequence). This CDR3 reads CATSQTGEDYEQYF. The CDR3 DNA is TGTGCCACATCCCAGACAGGGGAGGATTACGAGCAGTACTTC.